This T cell receptor (beta chain) was sequenced for a study of Graves' ophthalmopathy and Graves' hyperthyroidism. The study's findings and limits: Also, most clonotypes expanded in the thyroid above 0.001 frequency appeared in blood. Ophthalmopathy progression prediction by the model yielded a sensitivity of 55% to 71% and a specificity of less than 75%.

This clonotype was seen at least ten times. Its antigen is unknown. Transcripts of RNA were the source for amplifying TCR beta CDR3 regions. Investigators did first-round RT-PCR with HTBI primers, then second-round multiplex PCR. Each CDR3 protein gets one entry after TCRdb re-called the multiplex PCR reads with MiXCR. The repertoire holds around 1.1 million distinct CDR3 sequences, with less than 45% as singletons. This TCR came from an adult man with Graves' hyperthyroidism. Input material: peripheral blood or thyroid tissue (not recorded which).

The CDR3 sequence is CASSPTTGQGAHGYTF. The CDR3 DNA follows: TGTGCCAGCAGCCCAACAACGGGACAGGGGGCACATGGCTACACCTTC. This sequence joins TRBV7-9 and TRBJ1-2, with 12 bases lining up with TRBD1. Germline V gene lookup returns CDR1 SEHNR and CDR2 FQNEAQ (reference sequence). The length of the CDR3 is 16 residues. Losses at the gene ends were 5 bases for V and 6 bases for J; bases not matched to a gene: 10.